Listed here is a single TCR beta chain. Sequencing used immunoSEQ multiplex PCR; TCRdb keeps in-frame clones, though not all of them. The sample includes approximately 76,000 clones, around nine tenths of them seen just once. Trimming removed 6 bases from V and 5 bases from J, with 17 bases in between. The CDR3 is 14 residues long. Germline V gene sequence: CDR1 SGDLS, CDR2 YYNGEE. These data come from a study of blood T cell repertoires in COVID-19. Study at large: Collection of acute and convalescent COVID-19 samples took place in the United States, Italy and Spain. Sources were T cells, B-cell-depleted T cells, or PBMCs; the material itself was cDNA or gDNA.

The chain recombines TRBV9 with TRBJ1-1; D might be TRBD1 (5 bases). This sequence originates from a human donor in a cohort sampled during active COVID-19. The sequenced sample was peripheral blood. The CDR3 DNA is TGTGCCAGCACGACTGGACCTGGGGGGACTGAAGCTTTCTTT. It encodes CASTTGPGGTEAFF. The full variable domain, with the rest looked up from reference TRBV9 and TRBJ1-1, is DSGVTQTPKHLITATGQRVTLRCSPRSGDLSVYWYQQSLDQGLQFLIQYYNGEERAKGNILERFSAQQFPDLHSELNLSSLELGDSALYFCASTTGPGGTEAFFGQGTRLTVV.